This TCR beta chain appears in the sequencing data of a study of T cell responses to AZD1222 COVID-19 vaccine. The CDR3 is 15 amino acids. The trim removed 0 bases at V and 7 bases at J, leaving 2 bases unmatched. Germline V gives CDR1 SEHNR, CDR2 FQNEAQ (reference sequence). Using immunoSEQ multiplex PCR, the repertoire was profiled, and TCRdb retains in-frame clones only, with some absent. The table includes about 150,000 clones, about 80% detected once. The sequence derives from an adult in good health. V usage is TRBV7-9 and J usage is TRBJ1-6; 8 nucleotides agree with TRBD1. The input for sequencing was peripheral blood, taken on day 0 of AZD1222 vaccination. In DNA, the CDR3 is TGTGCCAGCAGCTTAGCAGACAGGGGAAATTCACCCCTCCACTTT. Its protein is CASSLADRGNSPLHF.